This T cell receptor beta chain was identified in a study of blood T cell repertoires in COVID-19. The germline gives CDR1 MGHRA, CDR2 YSYEKL. The CDR3 has 18 residues. V dropped 3 bases and J dropped 0 bases, with 18 bases sitting between them. Clones were read by immunoSEQ multiplex PCR, and TCRdb kept only the in-frame ones, dropping some. Altogether about 190,000 clones are present, 70% to 90% being singletons, with the ten largest covering 20% to 25%. Input material: peripheral blood. The rearrangement joins TRBV4-1 to TRBJ1-3; possible D gene TRBD1, 6 bases. This sequence was found in a man aged 55 to 70 with active or convalescent COVID-19. CDR3 loop: CASSHLLLGTPSGNTIYF. Here the CDR3 DNA reads TGCGCCAGCAGCCATCTTTTGCTCGGGACACCCTCTGGAAACACCATATATTTT.